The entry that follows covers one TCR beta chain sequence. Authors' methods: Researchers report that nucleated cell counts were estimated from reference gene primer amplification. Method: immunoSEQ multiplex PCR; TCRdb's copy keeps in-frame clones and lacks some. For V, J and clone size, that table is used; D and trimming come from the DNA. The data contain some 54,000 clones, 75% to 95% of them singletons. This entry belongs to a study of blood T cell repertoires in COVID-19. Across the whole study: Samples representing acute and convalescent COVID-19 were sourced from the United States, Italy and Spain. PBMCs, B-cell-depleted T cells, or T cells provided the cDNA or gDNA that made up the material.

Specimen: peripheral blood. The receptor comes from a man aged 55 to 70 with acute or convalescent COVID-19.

This CDR3 reads CASSPGTGYYNEQFF. The CDR3 DNA follows: TGTGCCAGCTCCCCCGGGACAGGCTATTACAATGAGCAGTTCTTC. The V gene is TRBV7-3, the J gene TRBJ2-1, with 8 bases that match TRBD1. Trimming removed 8 bases from V and 4 bases from J; junction bases left unmatched: 10. CDR1 is SGHTA, CDR2 FQGTGA, per germline. CDR3 length: 15 amino acids. The full variable domain, in which reference TRBV7-3 and TRBJ2-1 provide the parts outside the CDR3, is GAGVSQTPSNKVTEKGKYVELRCDPISGHTALYWYRQSLGQGPEFLIYFQGTGAADDSGLPNDRFFAVRPEGSVSTLKIQRTERGDSAVYLCASSPGTGYYNEQFFGPGTRLTVL.